Listed below are T cell receptor beta chains from one sample, sequenced in a study of blood T cell repertoires in COVID-19. Sequencing used immunoSEQ multiplex PCR; TCRdb keeps in-frame clones, though not all of them. The sample records some 250,000 clones, approximately 83% being singletons. Sequencing was carried out using PBMCs or T cells enriched from blood (not recorded which). Receptor source: a woman aged 40-49 years with acute COVID-19. CDR3s include the opening cysteine and the closing phenylalanine or tryptophan. A D gene is named only where the DNA matches it firmly. Some rows have no size entry. The others give once, few or many, or a class for an expanded clone.

CDR3nt: TGTGCCAGCAGTGAAGGGAAGGATGGGGGGACCAAAAACATTCAGTACTTC; CDR3aa: CASSEGKDGGTKNIQYF; d_gene: .; v_gene: TRBV25-1; j_gene: TRBJ2-4; abundance: few
CDR3nt: TGTGCCAGCAGCATCTCGACAGGGGTGTCCTACAATGAGCAGTTCTTC; CDR3aa: CASSISTGVSYNEQFF; d_gene: TRBD1; v_gene: TRBV7-6; j_gene: TRBJ2-1; abundance: .
CDR3nt: TGTGCCAGCAGCCTCCAACAGGGCTTCTACAATGAGCAGTTCTTC; CDR3aa: CASSLQQGFYNEQFF; d_gene: .; v_gene: TRBV9; j_gene: TRBJ2-1; abundance: .
CDR3nt: TGTGCCACCAGCAGAGCAACGGGAGGGCCTCGGGAGCAGTACTTC; CDR3aa: CATSRATGGPREQYF; d_gene: TRBD2; v_gene: TRBV15; j_gene: TRBJ2-7; abundance: many
CDR3nt: TGTGCCAGCAGCCAAGATCAGGGGTACACTGAAGCTTTCTTT; CDR3aa: CASSQDQGYTEAFF; d_gene: .; v_gene: TRBV3-1/TRBV3-2; j_gene: TRBJ1-1; abundance: .
CDR3nt: TGTGCCAGCAGTTTAGGGGCGGGAGGGGGCTACGAGCAGTACTTC; CDR3aa: CASSLGAGGGYEQYF; d_gene: TRBD2; v_gene: TRBV27; j_gene: TRBJ2-7; abundance: .
CDR3nt: TGCGCCAGCAGTGAAAGCGGCGACGGCTACGAGCAGTACTTC; CDR3aa: CASSESGDGYEQYF; d_gene: .; v_gene: TRBV10-1; j_gene: TRBJ2-7; abundance: .
CDR3nt: TGTGCCACCAGTGCCGGACCGGGGTCCGGCAATCAGCCCCAGCATTTT; CDR3aa: CATSAGPGSGNQPQHF; d_gene: .; v_gene: TRBV24-1; j_gene: TRBJ1-5; abundance: .
CDR3nt: TGTGCCAGCAGCCACACTACAGGGGCGGGAAGTGGCGAGCAGTACTTC; CDR3aa: CASSHTTGAGSGEQYF; d_gene: .; v_gene: TRBV3-1/TRBV3-2; j_gene: TRBJ2-7; abundance: .
CDR3nt: TGTGCCAGCAGTCGGACAGGGGGTAACTATGGCTACACCTTC; CDR3aa: CASSRTGGNYGYTF; d_gene: TRBD1; v_gene: TRBV6-5; j_gene: TRBJ1-2; abundance: .
CDR3nt: TGTGCCAGCAGCGAGACAGGGGGCTATGGCTACACCTTC; CDR3aa: CASSETGGYGYTF; d_gene: TRBD1; v_gene: TRBV9; j_gene: TRBJ1-2; abundance: once
CDR3nt: TGCGCCAGCAGCCCGGGACAGGGGAATGGCTACACCTTC; CDR3aa: CASSPGQGNGYTF; d_gene: TRBD1; v_gene: TRBV5-1; j_gene: TRBJ1-2; abundance: .
CDR3nt: TGTGCCAGTAGTACCGGACTAGCGCAATACAATGAGCAGTTCTTC; CDR3aa: CASSTGLAQYNEQFF; d_gene: TRBD2; v_gene: TRBV19; j_gene: TRBJ2-1; abundance: .
CDR3nt: TGTGCCAGCAGTGAAAAGAGCTTGCAAGAGACCCAGTACTTC; CDR3aa: CASSEKSLQETQYF; d_gene: .; v_gene: TRBV2; j_gene: TRBJ2-5; abundance: once
CDR3nt: TGCGCCAGCAGCCAAGTAGGGACAGGGGGGGAGCCCCAGCATTTT; CDR3aa: CASSQVGTGGEPQHF; d_gene: TRBD1; v_gene: TRBV4-1; j_gene: TRBJ1-5; abundance: .
CDR3nt: TGTGCCAGCAGCTTAGGGCGGGGGCTTTTACAAGAGACCCAGTACTTC; CDR3aa: CASSLGRGLLQETQYF; d_gene: .; v_gene: TRBV7-9; j_gene: TRBJ2-5; abundance: .
CDR3nt: TGTGCCAGCTCACCGGGACAGATGAACACTGAAGCTTTCTTT; CDR3aa: CASSPGQMNTEAFF; d_gene: TRBD1; v_gene: TRBV18; j_gene: TRBJ1-1; abundance: .
CDR3nt: TGTGCCAGCTCACCCGGGACAGGGGGTTCTGATACGCAGTATTTT; CDR3aa: CASSPGTGGSDTQYF; d_gene: TRBD1; v_gene: TRBV18; j_gene: TRBJ2-3; abundance: .
CDR3nt: TGTGCCAGCAGCGTAGGTCCGGGCACTGAAGCTTTCTTT; CDR3aa: CASSVGPGTEAFF; d_gene: .; v_gene: TRBV9; j_gene: TRBJ1-1; abundance: .
CDR3nt: TGTGCCTGGGGCCCTACCAAAGGCTACACCTTC; CDR3aa: CAWGPTKGYTF; d_gene: .; v_gene: TRBV30; j_gene: TRBJ1-2; abundance: .
CDR3nt: TGTGCCAGTAGTATAGAAGGTGAGGGATCGGATGGCTACACCTTC; CDR3aa: CASSIEGEGSDGYTF; d_gene: .; v_gene: TRBV19; j_gene: TRBJ1-2; abundance: once
CDR3nt: TGTGCCAGCAGCCCGGACACTCAGTATGGCTACACCTTC; CDR3aa: CASSPDTQYGYTF; d_gene: .; v_gene: TRBV3-1/TRBV3-2; j_gene: TRBJ1-2; abundance: few
CDR3nt: TGTGCCAGCAGCTTGGGACAGGGTATTGGCAATCAGCCCCAGCATTTT; CDR3aa: CASSLGQGIGNQPQHF; d_gene: TRBD1; v_gene: TRBV5-5; j_gene: TRBJ1-5; abundance: .
CDR3nt: TGTGCCAGCAGCGGGGGACGGAACACCGGGGAGCTGTTTTTT; CDR3aa: CASSGGRNTGELFF; d_gene: .; v_gene: TRBV2; j_gene: TRBJ2-2; abundance: .
CDR3nt: TGTGCCAGCAGCCAGATGAGGACAGGGGTTTCACCCCTCCACTTT; CDR3aa: CASSQMRTGVSPLHF; d_gene: TRBD1; v_gene: TRBV11-2; j_gene: TRBJ1-6; abundance: once
CDR3nt: TGCAGCGCAAACAGGGGCATGAACACTGAAGCTTTCTTT; CDR3aa: CSANRGMNTEAFF; d_gene: TRBD1; v_gene: TRBV29-1; j_gene: TRBJ1-1; abundance: .
CDR3nt: TGTGCCATCAGTGAGCCTAGCGGGAGGCAGACCCAGTACTTC; CDR3aa: CAISEPSGRQTQYF; d_gene: TRBD2; v_gene: TRBV10-3; j_gene: TRBJ2-5; abundance: .
CDR3nt: TGTGCCAGCAGCTTGGGGATAACAGATCAGCCCCAGCATTTT; CDR3aa: CASSLGITDQPQHF; d_gene: .; v_gene: TRBV5-4; j_gene: TRBJ1-5; abundance: .
CDR3nt: TGTGCCAGCACCCCCTGGGAGGGTACCTACAATGAGCAGTTCTTC; CDR3aa: CASTPWEGTYNEQFF; d_gene: TRBD2; v_gene: TRBV25-1; j_gene: TRBJ2-1; abundance: .
CDR3nt: TGCGCCAGCATCCGGGACACAAACACCGGGGAGCTGTTTTTT; CDR3aa: CASIRDTNTGELFF; d_gene: .; v_gene: TRBV5-1; j_gene: TRBJ2-2; abundance: .
CDR3nt: TGCAGCGTTGAGGGCGACAGATTCAATCAGCCCCAGCATTTT; CDR3aa: CSVEGDRFNQPQHF; d_gene: .; v_gene: TRBV29-1; j_gene: TRBJ1-5; abundance: .
CDR3nt: TGCGCCAGCAGCTTGGACAGGCTCTCCTACGAGCAGTACTTC; CDR3aa: CASSLDRLSYEQYF; d_gene: .; v_gene: TRBV5-1; j_gene: TRBJ2-7; abundance: .